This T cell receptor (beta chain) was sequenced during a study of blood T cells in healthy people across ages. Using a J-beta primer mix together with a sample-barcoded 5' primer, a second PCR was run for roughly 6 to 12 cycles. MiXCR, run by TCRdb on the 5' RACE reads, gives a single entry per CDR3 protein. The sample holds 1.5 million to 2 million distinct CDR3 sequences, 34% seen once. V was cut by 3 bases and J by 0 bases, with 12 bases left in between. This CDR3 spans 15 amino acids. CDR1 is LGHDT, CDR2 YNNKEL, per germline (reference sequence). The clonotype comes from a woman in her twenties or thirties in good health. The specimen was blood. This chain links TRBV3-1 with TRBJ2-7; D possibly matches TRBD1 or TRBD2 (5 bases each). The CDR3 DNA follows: TGTGCCAGCAGCCAGGCAGAGGGGCTCTCCTACGAGCAGTACTTC. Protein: CASSQAEGLSYEQYF.